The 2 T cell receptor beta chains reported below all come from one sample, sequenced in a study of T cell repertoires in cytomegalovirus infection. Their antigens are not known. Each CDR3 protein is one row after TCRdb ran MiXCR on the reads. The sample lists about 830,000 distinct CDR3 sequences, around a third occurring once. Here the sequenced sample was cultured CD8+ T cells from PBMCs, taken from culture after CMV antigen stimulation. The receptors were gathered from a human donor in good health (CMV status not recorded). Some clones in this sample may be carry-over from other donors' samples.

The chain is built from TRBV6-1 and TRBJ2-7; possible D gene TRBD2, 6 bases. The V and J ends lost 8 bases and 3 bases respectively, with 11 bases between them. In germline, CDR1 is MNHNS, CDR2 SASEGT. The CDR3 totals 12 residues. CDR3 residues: CASSHGGYEQYF. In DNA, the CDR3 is TGTGCCAGCTCCCACGGGGGCTACGAGCAGTACTTC.

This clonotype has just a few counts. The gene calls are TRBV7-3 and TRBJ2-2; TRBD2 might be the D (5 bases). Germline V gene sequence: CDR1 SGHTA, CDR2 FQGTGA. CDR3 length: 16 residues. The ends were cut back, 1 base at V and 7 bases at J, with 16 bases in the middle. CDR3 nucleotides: TGTGCCAGCAGCTTAATTTCTAGGCTAGCTATCGGGGAGCTGTTTTTT. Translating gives CASSLISRLAIGELFF. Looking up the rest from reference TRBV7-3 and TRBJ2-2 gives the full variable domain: GAGVSQTPSNKVTEKGKYVELRCDPISGHTALYWYRQSLGQGPEFLIYFQGTGAADDSGLPNDRFFAVRPEGSVSTLKIQRTERGDSAVYLCASSLISRLAIGELFFGEGSRLTVL.